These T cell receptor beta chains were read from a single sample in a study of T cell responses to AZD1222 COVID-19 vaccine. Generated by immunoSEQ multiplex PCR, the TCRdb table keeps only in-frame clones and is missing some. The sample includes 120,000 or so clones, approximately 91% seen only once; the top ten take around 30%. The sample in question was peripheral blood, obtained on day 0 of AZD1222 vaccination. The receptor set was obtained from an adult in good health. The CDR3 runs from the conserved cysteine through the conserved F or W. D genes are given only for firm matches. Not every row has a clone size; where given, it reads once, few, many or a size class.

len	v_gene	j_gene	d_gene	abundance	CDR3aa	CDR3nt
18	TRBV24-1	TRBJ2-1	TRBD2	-	CATSDSYAGLAGDNEQFF	TGTGCCACCAGTGATTCCTACGCCGGACTAGCGGGAGACAATGAGCAGTTCTTC
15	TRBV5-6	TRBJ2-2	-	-	CASSAGGQNTGELFF	TGTGCCAGCAGCGCCGGCGGGCAAAACACCGGGGAGCTGTTTTTT
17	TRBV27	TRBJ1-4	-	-	CASSLVGTRFTNEKLFF	TGTGCCAGCAGTTTGGTGGGGACGAGGTTCACTAATGAAAAACTGTTTTTT
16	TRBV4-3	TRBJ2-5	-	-	CASSQDWTGSQETQYF	TGCGCCAGCAGCCAAGACTGGACGGGGAGCCAAGAGACCCAGTACTTC
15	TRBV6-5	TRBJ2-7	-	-	CASSYFSGTPYEQYF	TGTGCCAGCAGTTACTTCTCAGGGACCCCCTACGAGCAGTACTTC
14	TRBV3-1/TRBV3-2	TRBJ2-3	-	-	CASSQRGATDTQYF	TGTGCCAGCAGCCAACGGGGGGCCACAGATACGCAGTATTTT
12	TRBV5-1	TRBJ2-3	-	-	CASSPDSDTQYF	TGCGCCAGCAGCCCAGATTCAGATACGCAGTATTTT
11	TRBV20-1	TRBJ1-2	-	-	CSAPGGYGYTF	TGCAGTGCGCCAGGCGGTTATGGCTACACCTTC
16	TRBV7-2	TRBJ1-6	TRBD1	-	CASSLAGTENNSPLHF	TGTGCCAGCAGCTTAGCGGGGACAGAGAATAATTCACCCCTCCACTTT
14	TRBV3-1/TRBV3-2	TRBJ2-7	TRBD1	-	CASSQVGGQGFMDF	TGTGCCAGCAGCCAAGTTGGCGGACAGGGATTCATGGACTTC
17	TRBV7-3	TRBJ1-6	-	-	CASSAADSRSYNSPLHF	TGTGCCAGCAGCGCAGCGGACAGCCGCTCCTATAATTCACCCCTCCACTTT
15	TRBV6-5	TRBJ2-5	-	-	CASSRSQLTHSAQYF	TGTGCCAGCAGCCGATCCCAACTAACCCACTCTGCCCAGTACTTC
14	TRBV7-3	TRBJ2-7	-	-	CASSPSVTSYEQYF	TGTGCCAGCAGCCCCTCAGTAACCTCCTACGAGCAGTACTTC
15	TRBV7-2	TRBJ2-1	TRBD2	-	CASSLDVAGDNEQFF	TGTGCCAGCAGCTTAGACGTGGCGGGGGACAATGAGCAGTTCTTC
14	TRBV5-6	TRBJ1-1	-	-	CASSPMGWNTEAFF	TGTGCCAGCAGCCCGATGGGTTGGAACACTGAAGCTTTCTTT
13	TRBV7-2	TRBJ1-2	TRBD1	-	CASTMGQYYGYTF	TGTGCCAGCACCATGGGACAGTACTATGGCTACACCTTC
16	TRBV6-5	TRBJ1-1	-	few	CASSYSVSAGYTEAFF	TGTGCCAGCAGTTACTCCGTCTCAGCTGGGTACACTGAAGCTTTCTTT
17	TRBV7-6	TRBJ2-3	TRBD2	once	CASSLGTSGSMTDTQYF	TGTGCCAGCAGCCTCGGGACTAGCGGGAGTATGACAGATACGCAGTATTTT
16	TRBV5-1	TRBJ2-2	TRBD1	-	CASSTQGAANTGELFF	TGCGCCAGCAGTACGCAGGGGGCTGCGAACACCGGGGAGCTGTTTTTT
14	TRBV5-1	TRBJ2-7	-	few	CASSSTGISYEQYF	TGCGCCAGCAGCTCGACAGGTATCTCCTACGAGCAGTACTTC